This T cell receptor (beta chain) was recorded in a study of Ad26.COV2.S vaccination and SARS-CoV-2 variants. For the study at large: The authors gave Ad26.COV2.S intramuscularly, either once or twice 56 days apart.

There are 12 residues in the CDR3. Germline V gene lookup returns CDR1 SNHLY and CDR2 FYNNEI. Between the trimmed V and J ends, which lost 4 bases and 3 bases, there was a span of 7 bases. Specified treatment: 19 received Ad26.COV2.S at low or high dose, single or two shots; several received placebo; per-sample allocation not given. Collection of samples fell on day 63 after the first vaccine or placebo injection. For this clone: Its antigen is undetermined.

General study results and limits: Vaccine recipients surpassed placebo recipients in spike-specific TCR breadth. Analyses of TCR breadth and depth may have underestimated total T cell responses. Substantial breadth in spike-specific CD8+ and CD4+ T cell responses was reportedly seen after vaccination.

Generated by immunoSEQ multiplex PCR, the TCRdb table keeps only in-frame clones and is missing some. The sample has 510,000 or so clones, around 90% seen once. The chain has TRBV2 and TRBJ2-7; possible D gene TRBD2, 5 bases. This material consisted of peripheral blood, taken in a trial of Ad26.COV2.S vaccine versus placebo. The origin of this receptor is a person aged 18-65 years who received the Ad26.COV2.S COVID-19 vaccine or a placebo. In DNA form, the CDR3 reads TGTGCCAGCAGTGTAGGACTCTACGAGCAGTACTTC. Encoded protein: CASSVGLYEQYF. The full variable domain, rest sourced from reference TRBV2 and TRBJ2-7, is EPEVTQTPSHQVTQMGQEVILRCVPISNHLYFYWYRQILGQKVEFLVSFYNNEISEKSEIFDDQFSVERPDGSNFTLKIRSTKLEDSAMYFCASSVGLYEQYFGPGTRLTVT.